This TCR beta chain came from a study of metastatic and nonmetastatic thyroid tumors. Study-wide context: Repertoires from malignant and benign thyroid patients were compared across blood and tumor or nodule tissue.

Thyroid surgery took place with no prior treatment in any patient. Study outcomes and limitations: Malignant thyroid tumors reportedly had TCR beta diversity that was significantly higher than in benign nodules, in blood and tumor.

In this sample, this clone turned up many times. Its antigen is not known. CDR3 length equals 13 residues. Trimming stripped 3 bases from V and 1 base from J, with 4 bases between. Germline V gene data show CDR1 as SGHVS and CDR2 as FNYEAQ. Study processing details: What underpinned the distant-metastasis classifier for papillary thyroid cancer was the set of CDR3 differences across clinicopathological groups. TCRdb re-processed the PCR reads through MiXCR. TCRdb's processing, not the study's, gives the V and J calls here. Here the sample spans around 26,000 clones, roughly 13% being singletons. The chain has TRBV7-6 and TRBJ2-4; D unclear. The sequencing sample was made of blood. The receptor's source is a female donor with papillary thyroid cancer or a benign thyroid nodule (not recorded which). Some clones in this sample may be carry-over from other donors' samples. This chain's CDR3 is CASSFNAKNIQYF. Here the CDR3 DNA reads TGTGCCAGCAGCTTTAACGCCAAAAACATTCAGTACTTC.